Here is one TCR beta chain with its context. CDR1 and CDR2 from the germline V gene are MNHEY and SMNVEV (reference sequence). This CDR3 has 19 residues. TCRdb re-called the 5' RACE reads, yielding one record per CDR3 amino acid sequence without DNA. This sample's table reports around 260,000 distinct CDR3 sequences. This specimen belongs to a study of T cells expressing NK-cell markers. The clonotype comes from a woman aged 18-70 years in good health. Sequencing was carried out using blood T cells: a sorted CD56 or NKG2C T cell subset, CD4+ or CD8+ T cells, or bulk PBMC T cells (not recorded which). The genes are TRBV27 and TRBJ1-2; TCRdb indicates TRBD1, and absent DNA this call remains unverified. The CDR3 spells CASSLSPPGTGLRVYGYTF.